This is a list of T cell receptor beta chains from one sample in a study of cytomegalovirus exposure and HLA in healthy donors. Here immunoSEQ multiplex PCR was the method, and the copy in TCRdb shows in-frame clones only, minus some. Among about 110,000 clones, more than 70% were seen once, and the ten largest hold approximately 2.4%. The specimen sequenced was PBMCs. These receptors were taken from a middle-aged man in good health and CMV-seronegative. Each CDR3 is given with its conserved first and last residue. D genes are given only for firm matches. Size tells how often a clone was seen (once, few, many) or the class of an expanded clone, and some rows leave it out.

cdr3_nt: TGCGCCAGCAGAACTGGGACTAGCGGGGGAACAAACAATGAGCAGTTCTTC
cdr3_aa: CASRTGTSGGTNNEQFF
d_call: TRBD2
j_call: TRBJ2-1
v_call: TRBV5-1
clone_size: NA

cdr3_nt: TGTGCCAGCGGAGAAGACGGTTCCCAGCCCCAGCATTTT
cdr3_aa: CASGEDGSQPQHF
d_call: NA
j_call: TRBJ1-5
v_call: TRBV21-1
clone_size: few

cdr3_nt: TGTGCCAGCAGAAGCGGACAGGGGAGAGGCTACACCTTC
cdr3_aa: CASRSGQGRGYTF
d_call: TRBD1
j_call: TRBJ1-2
v_call: TRBV6-5
clone_size: NA

cdr3_nt: TGTGCCAGCACTCCTGGGCAGTCTAATGAAAAACTGTTTTTT
cdr3_aa: CASTPGQSNEKLFF
d_call: NA
j_call: TRBJ1-4
v_call: TRBV7-9
clone_size: NA

cdr3_nt: TGCGCCAGCAGCCAGGACAGGGGTTCTAACTATGGCTACACCTTC
cdr3_aa: CASSQDRGSNYGYTF
d_call: TRBD1
j_call: TRBJ1-2
v_call: TRBV5-1
clone_size: NA

cdr3_nt: TGTGCCAGCAGTGAAGCTATCTACGAGCAGTACTTC
cdr3_aa: CASSEAIYEQYF
d_call: NA
j_call: TRBJ2-7
v_call: TRBV2
clone_size: few

cdr3_nt: TGTGCCAGCAGCTTATACGCTAGCGGGGGGTTAGAGACCCAGTACTTC
cdr3_aa: CASSLYASGGLETQYF
d_call: TRBD2
j_call: TRBJ2-5
v_call: TRBV7-9
clone_size: NA

cdr3_nt: TGTGCCAGCAGTGAAAGAGTTCCGGGACAGGGGAACACTGAAGCTTTCTTT
cdr3_aa: CASSERVPGQGNTEAFF
d_call: TRBD1
j_call: TRBJ1-1
v_call: TRBV2
clone_size: once

cdr3_nt: TGTGCCAGCTCGCCTCGGACAGGTTTTGCAACTAATGAAAAACTGTTTTTT
cdr3_aa: CASSPRTGFATNEKLFF
d_call: TRBD1
j_call: TRBJ1-4
v_call: TRBV18
clone_size: few

cdr3_nt: TGTGCCAGCAGCGGAGGCAGGGGTGAGCTCCCCCTCCACTTT
cdr3_aa: CASSGGRGELPLHF
d_call: NA
j_call: TRBJ1-6
v_call: TRBV11-2
clone_size: NA

cdr3_nt: TGTGCCAGCAGTGAAGGTAGCGGTAACACCGGGGAGCTGTTTTTT
cdr3_aa: CASSEGSGNTGELFF
d_call: NA
j_call: TRBJ2-2
v_call: TRBV2
clone_size: NA

cdr3_nt: TGTGCCAGTAGTACCCGACAGGGCCCCCCCTACGAGCAGTACTTC
cdr3_aa: CASSTRQGPPYEQYF
d_call: TRBD1
j_call: TRBJ2-7
v_call: TRBV19
clone_size: NA

cdr3_nt: TGTGCCAGCAGTGGGGACAGAAGGGATCAGCCCCAGCATTTT
cdr3_aa: CASSGDRRDQPQHF
d_call: TRBD1
j_call: TRBJ1-5
v_call: TRBV2
clone_size: NA

cdr3_nt: TGCGCCAGCAGCTTGACGACAGGACGTAATGAAAAACTGTTTTTT
cdr3_aa: CASSLTTGRNEKLFF
d_call: NA
j_call: TRBJ1-4
v_call: TRBV5-1
clone_size: NA

cdr3_nt: TGCGCCAGCAGCCAAGACGCTAGCGGGTGGAGCTCCTACGAGCAGTACTTC
cdr3_aa: CASSQDASGWSSYEQYF
d_call: TRBD2
j_call: TRBJ2-7
v_call: TRBV4-1
clone_size: NA

cdr3_nt: TGTGCCAGTACTAGAGTGGCCGGGGAGCTGTTTTTT
cdr3_aa: CASTRVAGELFF
d_call: NA
j_call: TRBJ2-2
v_call: TRBV11-2
clone_size: NA

cdr3_nt: TGTGCCAGCAGCCATCCCGACAGAATGAACACTGAAGCTTTCTTT
cdr3_aa: CASSHPDRMNTEAFF
d_call: NA
j_call: TRBJ1-1
v_call: TRBV5-4
clone_size: few

cdr3_nt: TGTGCCAGCAGCTTCAGCGGGGGTTTTGACGGGGAGCTGTTTTTT
cdr3_aa: CASSFSGGFDGELFF
d_call: TRBD2
j_call: TRBJ2-2
v_call: TRBV7-9
clone_size: NA

cdr3_nt: TGTGCCAGCAGCCAAGATTTAAGCGGGGACTACAATGAGCAGTTCTTC
cdr3_aa: CASSQDLSGDYNEQFF
d_call: TRBD2
j_call: TRBJ2-1
v_call: TRBV4-2
clone_size: NA

cdr3_nt: TGTGCCAGCAGTTTAGAGGGCAACTATGGCTACACCTTC
cdr3_aa: CASSLEGNYGYTF
d_call: NA
j_call: TRBJ1-2
v_call: TRBV27
clone_size: NA

cdr3_nt: TGTGCCAGCGCCAACCCCGGTACAGATACGCAGTATTTT
cdr3_aa: CASANPGTDTQYF
d_call: NA
j_call: TRBJ2-3
v_call: TRBV7-2
clone_size: NA

cdr3_nt: TGTGCCAGCAGACCCGGGACAGAGACCTACGAGCAGTACTTC
cdr3_aa: CASRPGTETYEQYF
d_call: TRBD1
j_call: TRBJ2-7
v_call: TRBV2
clone_size: NA

cdr3_nt: TGTGCCAGCAGGGTTGGAGGAGATACGCAGTATTTT
cdr3_aa: CASRVGGDTQYF
d_call: NA
j_call: TRBJ2-3
v_call: TRBV6-6
clone_size: once

cdr3_nt: TGCGCCAGCAGCAAACCGGGACAGGGGGCGCGCACTGAAGCTTTCTTT
cdr3_aa: CASSKPGQGARTEAFF
d_call: TRBD1
j_call: TRBJ1-1
v_call: TRBV4-1
clone_size: NA

cdr3_nt: TGTGCCAGCAGAGACCCCGGGACACGGAACACTGAAGCTTTCTTT
cdr3_aa: CASRDPGTRNTEAFF
d_call: NA
j_call: TRBJ1-1
v_call: TRBV6-1
clone_size: NA

cdr3_nt: TGTGCCAGCAGGGTTCTTCAGGAAAAACTGTTTTTT
cdr3_aa: CASRVLQEKLFF
d_call: NA
j_call: TRBJ1-4
v_call: TRBV2
clone_size: few

cdr3_nt: TGTGCCAGCAGCCTGACCGGGACAACTAATGAAAAACTGTTTTTT
cdr3_aa: CASSLTGTTNEKLFF
d_call: NA
j_call: TRBJ1-4
v_call: TRBV5-5
clone_size: NA

cdr3_nt: TGTGCCAGCATCCCTGGGTTAGCGGGGGGTCAATTAGCCAAAAACATTCAGTACTTC
cdr3_aa: CASIPGLAGGQLAKNIQYF
d_call: TRBD2
j_call: TRBJ2-4
v_call: TRBV6-4
clone_size: few

cdr3_nt: TGTGCCAGCAGCCTAGACAGGGGGAACACTGAAGCTTTCTTT
cdr3_aa: CASSLDRGNTEAFF
d_call: TRBD1
j_call: TRBJ1-1
v_call: TRBV6-5
clone_size: few